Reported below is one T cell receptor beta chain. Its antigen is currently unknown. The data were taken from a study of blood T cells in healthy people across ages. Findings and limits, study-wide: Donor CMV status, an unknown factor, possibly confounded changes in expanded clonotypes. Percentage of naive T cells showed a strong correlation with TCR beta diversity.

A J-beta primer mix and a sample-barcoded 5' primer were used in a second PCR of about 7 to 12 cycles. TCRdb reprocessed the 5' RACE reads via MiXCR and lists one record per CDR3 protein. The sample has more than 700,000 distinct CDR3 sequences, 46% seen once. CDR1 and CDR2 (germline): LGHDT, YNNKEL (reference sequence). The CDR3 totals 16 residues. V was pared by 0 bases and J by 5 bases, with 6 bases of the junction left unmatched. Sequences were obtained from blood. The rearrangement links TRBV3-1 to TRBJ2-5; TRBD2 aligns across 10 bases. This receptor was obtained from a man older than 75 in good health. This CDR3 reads CASSQDGLAEPETQYF. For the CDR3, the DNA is TGTGCCAGCAGCCAAGACGGACTAGCGGAACCGGAGACCCAGTACTTC.